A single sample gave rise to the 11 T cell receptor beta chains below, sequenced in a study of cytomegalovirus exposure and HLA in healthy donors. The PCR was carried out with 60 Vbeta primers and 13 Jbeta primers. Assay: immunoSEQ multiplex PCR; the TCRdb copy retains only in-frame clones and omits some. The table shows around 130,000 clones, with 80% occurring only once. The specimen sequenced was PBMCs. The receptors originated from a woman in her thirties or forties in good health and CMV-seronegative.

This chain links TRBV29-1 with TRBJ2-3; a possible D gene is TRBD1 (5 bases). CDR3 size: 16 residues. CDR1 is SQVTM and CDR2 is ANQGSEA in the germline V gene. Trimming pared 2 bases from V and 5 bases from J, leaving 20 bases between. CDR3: CSVEPRTSAHVDTQYF. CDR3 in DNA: TGCAGCGTTGAACCTCGGACATCGGCACACGTAGATACGCAGTATTTT.

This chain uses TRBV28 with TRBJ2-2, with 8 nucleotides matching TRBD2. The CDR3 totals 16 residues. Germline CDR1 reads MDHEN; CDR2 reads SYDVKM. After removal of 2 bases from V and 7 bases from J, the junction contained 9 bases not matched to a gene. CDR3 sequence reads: CASSLSTSGVSGELFF. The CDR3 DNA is TGTGCCAGCAGTTTAAGCACTAGCGGAGTTAGCGGGGAGCTGTTTTTT.

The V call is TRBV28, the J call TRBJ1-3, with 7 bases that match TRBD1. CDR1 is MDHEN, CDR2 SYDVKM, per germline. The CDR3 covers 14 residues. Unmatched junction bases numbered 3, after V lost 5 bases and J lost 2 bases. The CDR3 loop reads CASSQTGAGNTIYF. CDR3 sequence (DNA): TGTGCCAGCAGTCAAACAGGGGCTGGAAACACCATATATTTT. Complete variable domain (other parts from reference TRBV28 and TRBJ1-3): DVKVTQSSRYLVKRTGEKVFLECVQDMDHENMFWYRQDPGLGLRLIYFSYDVKMKEKGDIPEGYSVSREKKERFSLILESASTNQTSMYLCASSQTGAGNTIYFGEGSWLTVV.

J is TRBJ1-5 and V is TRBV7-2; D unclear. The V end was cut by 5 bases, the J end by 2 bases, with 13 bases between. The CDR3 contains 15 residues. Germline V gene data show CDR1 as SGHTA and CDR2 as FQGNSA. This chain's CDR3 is CASSPRPTGNQPQHF. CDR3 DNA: TGTGCCAGCAGCCCCCGACCCACAGGCAATCAGCCCCAGCATTTT. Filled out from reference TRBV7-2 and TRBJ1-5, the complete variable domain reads GAGVSQSPSNKVTEKGKDVELRCDPISGHTALYWYRQSLGQGLEFLIYFQGNSAPDKSGLPSDRFSAERTGGSVSTLTIQRTQQEDSAVYLCASSPRPTGNQPQHFGDGTRLSIL.

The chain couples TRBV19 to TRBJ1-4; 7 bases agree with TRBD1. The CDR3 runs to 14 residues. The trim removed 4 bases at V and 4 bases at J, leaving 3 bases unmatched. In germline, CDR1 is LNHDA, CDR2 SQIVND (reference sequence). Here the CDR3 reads CASSRGQLNEKLFF. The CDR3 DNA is TGTGCCAGTAGTAGGGGACAGCTTAATGAAAAACTGTTTTTT.

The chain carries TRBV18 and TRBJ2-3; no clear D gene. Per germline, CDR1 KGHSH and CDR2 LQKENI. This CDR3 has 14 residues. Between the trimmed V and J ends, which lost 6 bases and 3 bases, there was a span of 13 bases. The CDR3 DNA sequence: TGTGCCAGCTCCCCTGGCGGTATAACAGATACGCAGTATTTT. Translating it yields CASSPGGITDTQYF.

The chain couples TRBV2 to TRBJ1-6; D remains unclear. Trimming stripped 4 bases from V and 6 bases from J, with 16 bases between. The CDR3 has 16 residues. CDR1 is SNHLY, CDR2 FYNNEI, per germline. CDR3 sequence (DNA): TGTGCCAGCAGTGTTGATGGGCAGGTGCCTAATTCACCCCTCCACTTT. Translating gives CASSVDGQVPNSPLHF.

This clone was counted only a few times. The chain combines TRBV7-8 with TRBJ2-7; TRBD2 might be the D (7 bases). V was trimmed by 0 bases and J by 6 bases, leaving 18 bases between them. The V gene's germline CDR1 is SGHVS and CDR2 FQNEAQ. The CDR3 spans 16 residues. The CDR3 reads CASSLAWGRGAGEQYF. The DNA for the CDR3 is TGTGCCAGCAGCTTAGCGTGGGGTCGGGGGGCGGGCGAGCAGTACTTC.

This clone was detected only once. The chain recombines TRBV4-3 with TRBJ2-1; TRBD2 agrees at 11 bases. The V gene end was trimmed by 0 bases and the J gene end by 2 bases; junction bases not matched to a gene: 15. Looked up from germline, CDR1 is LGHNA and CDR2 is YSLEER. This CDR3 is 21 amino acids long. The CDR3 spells CASSQDPASGGFTRAYNEQFF. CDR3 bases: TGCGCCAGCAGCCAAGATCCCGCTAGCGGGGGGTTTACGAGGGCCTACAATGAGCAGTTCTTC.

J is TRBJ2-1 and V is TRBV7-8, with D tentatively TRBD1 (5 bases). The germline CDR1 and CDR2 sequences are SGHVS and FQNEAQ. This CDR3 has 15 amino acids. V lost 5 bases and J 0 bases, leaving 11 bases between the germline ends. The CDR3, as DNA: TGTGCCAGCAGCCCCGCGACAGCCTCCTACAATGAGCAGTTCTTC. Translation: CASSPATASYNEQFF.

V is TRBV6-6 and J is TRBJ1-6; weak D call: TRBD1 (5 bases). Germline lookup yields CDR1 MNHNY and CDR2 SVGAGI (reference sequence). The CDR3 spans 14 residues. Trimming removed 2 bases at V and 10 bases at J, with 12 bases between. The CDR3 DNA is TGTGCCAGCAGTTACAGAGGGGAGGGGTCACCCCTCCACTTT. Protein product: CASSYRGEGSPLHF.